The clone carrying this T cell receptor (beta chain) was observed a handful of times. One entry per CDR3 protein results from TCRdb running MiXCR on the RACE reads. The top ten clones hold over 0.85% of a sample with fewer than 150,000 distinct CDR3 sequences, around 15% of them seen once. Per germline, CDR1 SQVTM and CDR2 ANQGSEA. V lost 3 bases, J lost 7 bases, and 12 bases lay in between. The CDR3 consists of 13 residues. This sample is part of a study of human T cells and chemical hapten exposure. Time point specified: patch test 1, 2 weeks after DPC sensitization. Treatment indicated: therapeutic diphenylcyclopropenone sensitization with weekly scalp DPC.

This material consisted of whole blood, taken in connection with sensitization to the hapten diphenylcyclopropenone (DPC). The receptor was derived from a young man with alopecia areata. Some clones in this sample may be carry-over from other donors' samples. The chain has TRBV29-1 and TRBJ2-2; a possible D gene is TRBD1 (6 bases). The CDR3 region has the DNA TGCAGCGTTGATACAGGGAGCTACGGGGAGCTGTTTTTT. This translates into CSVDTGSYGELFF.